Below are 8 T cell receptor beta chains sequenced from a single sample in a study of T cells in localized non-small cell lung cancer. The method was immunoSEQ multiplex PCR; TCRdb's version includes in-frame clones alone and lacks a portion of them. This sample has tens of thousands of clones, with 70% to 80% found just once. Sequencing was performed on PBMCs, taken before any cancer treatment. The receptor source for this set is a woman aged 40-75 years with stage II squamous cell lung carcinoma.

In this sample, this clone turned up a few times. The rearrangement links TRBV19 to TRBJ1-2; no firm D call. From germline, CDR1 is LNHDA and CDR2 SQIVND (reference sequence). V lost 5 bases and J 2 bases, leaving 9 bases between the germline ends. The CDR3 loop spans 13 amino acids. CDR3 sequence: CASSPKLNYGYTF. CDR3 nucleotide sequence: TGTGCCAGTAGTCCTAAACTCAACTATGGCTACACCTTC.

This rearrangement joins TRBV5-4 to TRBJ1-1; the D gene is possibly TRBD1 (6 bases). The CDR3 runs 16 residues. Germline loops: CDR1 SGHNT, CDR2 YYREEE (reference sequence). The V gene lost 0 bases and the J gene lost 4 bases, with 16 bases spanning the gap. CDR3 in amino acids: CASSLGGQGTSTEAFF. The CDR3 coding sequence is TGTGCCAGCAGCTTGGGGGGGCAGGGAACATCCACTGAAGCTTTCTTT. The complete variable domain, with remaining parts taken from reference TRBV5-4 and TRBJ1-1, reads ETGVTQSPTHLIKTRGQQVTLRCSSQSGHNTVSWYQQALGQGPQFIFQYYREEENGRGNFPPRFSGLQFPNYSSELNVNALELDDSALYLCASSLGGQGTSTEAFFGQGTRLTVV.

The chain employs TRBV6-1 and TRBJ2-7, with D maybe TRBD2 (5 bases). The CDR3 has 13 residues. The germline CDR1 and CDR2 sequences are MNHNS and SASEGT. The V gene lost 2 bases and the J gene lost 7 bases, with 12 bases spanning the gap. The chain's CDR3 is CASSERPSGEQYF. Written as DNA, the CDR3 is TGTGCCAGCAGTGAAAGACCTTCGGGGGAGCAGTACTTC.

The V and J genes are TRBV6-1 and TRBJ2-7; D is possibly TRBD1 or TRBD2 (5 bases each). CDR1 and CDR2 from the germline V gene are MNHNS and SASEGT. The CDR3 is made up of 14 amino acids. V dropped 2 bases and J dropped 9 bases, with 17 bases sitting between them. The CDR3, as DNA: TGTGCCAGCAGTGAACTGCAGGGCGGTCGGGGGCAGTACGTC. It translates to CASSELQGGRGQYV.

The rearrangement uses TRBV7-2 and TRBJ2-1; no clear D. Trimming pared 0 bases from V and 4 bases from J, leaving 10 bases between. The CDR3 is 15 amino acids. Germline-derived CDR1 and CDR2 are SGHTA and FQGNSA. The CDR3 bases are TGTGCCAGCAGCTTAGCGTCCATGAGTTACAATGAGCAGTTCTTC. Its protein product is CASSLASMSYNEQFF. The complete variable domain, with remaining parts taken from reference TRBV7-2 and TRBJ2-1, reads GAGVSQSPSNKVTEKGKDVELRCDPISGHTALYWYRQSLGQGLEFLIYFQGNSAPDKSGLPSDRFSAERTGGSVSTLTIQRTQQEDSAVYLCASSLASMSYNEQFFGPGTRLTVL.

The rearrangement links TRBV13 to TRBJ2-5, with 9 bases lining up with TRBD1. This CDR3 is built from 15 residues. CDR1 PRHDT and CDR2 FYEKMQ come from the germline V gene (reference sequence). With V trimmed by 5 bases and J by 5 bases, 9 bases remained unmatched. Here the CDR3 DNA reads TGTGCCAGCAGCGTCCGGGACAGGGTTGCGGAGACCCAGTACTTC. It encodes CASSVRDRVAETQYF.

This chain joins TRBV28 and TRBJ1-1; 10 nucleotides align to TRBD1. CDR3 length equals 18 residues. With 3 bases clipped from V and 0 bases from J, the junction kept 10 bases outside the gene matches. CDR1 is MDHEN and CDR2 is SYDVKM in the germline V gene. The CDR3 region is CASSLAPGTGALNTEAFF. The CDR3 DNA sequence: TGTGCCAGCAGTTTGGCTCCCGGGACAGGGGCTTTGAACACTGAAGCTTTCTTT.

V gene TRBV5-5 combines with J gene TRBJ1-2, with TRBD1 matching 9 bases. CDR1 and CDR2 (germline): SGHKS, YYEKEE (reference sequence). The CDR3 has 14 residues. The junction had 7 bases not matched to a gene; V was cut back by 0 bases and J by 10 bases. Here the CDR3 reads CASSLAVDRGIYTF. DNA of the CDR3: TGTGCCAGCAGCTTGGCGGTGGACAGGGGAATCTACACCTTC.